The 21 T cell receptor beta chains listed next were all sequenced from one sample in a study of cytomegalovirus exposure and HLA in healthy donors. The PCR made use of 60 Vbeta and 13 Jbeta primers. The data were produced by immunoSEQ multiplex PCR, yet TCRdb's version contains in-frame clones alone and is incomplete. The top ten clones hold 1% of a sample with about 130,000 clones, roughly 78% of them seen once. Sequenced: PBMCs. The receptors shown here come from a man between 40 and 49 years old in good health and CMV-seronegative.

The gene calls are TRBV4-1 and TRBJ2-3; 9 bases line up with TRBD2. From germline, CDR1 is MGHRA and CDR2 YSYEKL. With 1 base clipped from V and 0 bases from J, the junction kept 5 bases outside the gene matches. The CDR3 is made up of 17 amino acids. The chain's CDR3 is CASSQGRLAASTDTQYF. The CDR3 DNA follows: TGCGCCAGCAGCCAAGGAAGACTAGCGGCTAGCACAGATACGCAGTATTTT.

J is TRBJ2-7 and V is TRBV28; a possible D gene is TRBD2 (5 bases). Germline V gives CDR1 MDHEN, CDR2 SYDVKM. The CDR3 spans 14 residues. Trimming cost V 3 bases and J 2 bases, with 11 bases left between them. The CDR3 protein is CASSLEGSPYEQYF. The CDR3 DNA reads as TGTGCCAGCAGTTTGGAAGGGAGTCCCTACGAGCAGTACTTC.

The chain uses TRBV19 and TRBJ1-1; D is uncertain. The CDR3 totals 13 residues. Germline V CDR1 and CDR2: LNHDA, SQIVND (reference sequence). Trimming stripped 6 bases from V and 1 base from J, with 9 bases between. The CDR3 sequence: CASREGRNTEAFF. CDR3 nucleotides: TGTGCCAGTAGGGAGGGTCGGAACACTGAAGCTTTCTTT.

The genes are TRBV10-3 and TRBJ2-1, with 7 bases lining up with TRBD2. The CDR3 contains 16 residues. Germline V lookup: CDR1 ENHRY, CDR2 SYGVKD. The V and J ends lost 6 bases and 5 bases, in that order; junction bases with no gene match: 13. CDR3 amino acids: CAIRSSSGNINNEQFF. CDR3 in DNA: TGTGCCATCAGGTCGTCGAGCGGGAACATCAACAATGAGCAGTTCTTC.

This clone was recorded only once. The chain combines TRBV21-1 with TRBJ2-1; no DNA check was done on the table's D call, TRBD2. TRBV21-1 is assigned pseudogene status. The CDR3 is made up of 15 amino acids. The CDR3 bases are TGTGCCAGCAGCCCCTCTAGCATGCTGTCGAATGAGCAGTTCTTC. Protein product: CASSPSSMLSNEQFF.

The gene calls are TRBV2 and TRBJ2-1; TRBD2 agrees at 10 bases. V was pared by 7 bases and J by 9 bases, with 9 bases of the junction left unmatched. From germline, CDR1 is SNHLY and CDR2 FYNNEI. The CDR3 consists of 14 residues. The CDR3 here is CASNRLAGVGEQFF. CDR3 nucleotides: TGTGCCAGCAATAGGCTAGCGGGAGTGGGTGAGCAGTTCTTC.

This clone was seen a single time. The J gene is TRBJ2-7, the V gene TRBV30; D is undetermined. From germline, CDR1 is GTSNPN and CDR2 SVGIG (reference sequence). Trimming stripped 0 bases from V and 4 bases from J, with 13 bases between. The CDR3 is 14 amino acids. The CDR3 spells CAWSVQASRYEQYF. The CDR3 nucleotides read TGTGCCTGGAGTGTGCAGGCCTCACGATACGAGCAGTACTTC.

The V call is TRBV7-9, the J call TRBJ2-2; D possibly corresponds to TRBD1 (6 bases). V gave up 3 bases and J gave up 8 bases, with 13 bases separating them. Per the germline V gene, CDR1 is SEHNR and CDR2 is FQNEAQ (reference sequence). The CDR3 has 14 amino acids. CDR3 in amino acids: CASSFPGDVGELFF. In DNA form, the CDR3 reads TGTGCCAGCAGCTTCCCAGGGGATGTTGGGGAGCTGTTTTTT. Together with reference TRBV7-9 and TRBJ2-2, the CDR3 gives the full variable domain: DTGVSQNPRHKITKRGQNVTFRCDPISEHNRLYWYRQTLGQGPEFLTYFQNEAQLEKSRLLSDRFSAERPKGSFSTLEIQRTEQGDSAMYLCASSFPGDVGELFFGEGSRLTVL.

The V and J genes are TRBV7-2 and TRBJ1-5, with D possibly being TRBD1 (6 bases). The germline gives CDR1 SGHTA, CDR2 FQGNSA. CDR3 length equals 16 residues. Trimming removed 2 bases at V and 7 bases at J, with 18 bases between. Written as DNA, the CDR3 is TGTGCCAGCAGCTTATCCCCGGGGGGGCTCGGGCAGCCCCAGCATTTT. Translated, it gives CASSLSPGGLGQPQHF.

This clone was counted between two and nine times. The J gene is TRBJ2-5, the V gene TRBV6-5; weak D call: TRBD1 (6 bases). CDR1 is MNHEY and CDR2 is SVGAGI in the germline V gene. The CDR3 spans 13 residues. Trimming removed 2 bases at V and 7 bases at J, with 11 bases between. In nucleotides, the CDR3 is TGTGCCAGCAGTTACCCGGGGACACTGACCCAGTACTTC. Its protein product is CASSYPGTLTQYF.

The rearrangement links TRBV6-7 to TRBJ2-1, with a weak D call TRBD2 (5 bases). TRBV6-7 is identified as an open reading frame with a role that is uncertain. The CDR3 contains 14 residues. V shed 7 bases and J shed 6 bases, with 16 bases lying between them. The CDR3 DNA follows: TGTGCCAGCAACCGGGGTGCTAGGACCAATGAGCAGTTCTTC. Translation: CASNRGARTNEQFF.

The chain joins TRBV5-1 to TRBJ2-5; 7 positions match TRBD2. After removal of 4 bases from V and 5 bases from J, the junction contained 8 bases not matched to a gene. This CDR3 spans 14 amino acids. Germline CDR1 reads SGHRS; CDR2 reads YFSETQ. CDR3 amino acids: CASSLAGVSETQYF. In nucleotides, the CDR3 is TGCGCCAGCAGCCTGGCGGGGGTTAGCGAGACCCAGTACTTC.

The chain couples TRBV9 to TRBJ2-5, with 14 positions matching TRBD2. The V gene's germline CDR1 is SGDLS and CDR2 YYNGEE. J was trimmed by 5 bases and V by 7 bases; bases with no gene match: 13. The CDR3 covers 17 residues. The CDR3 is CASSRLAGGNSRETQYF. As DNA, the CDR3 is TGTGCCAGCTCCCGACTAGCGGGAGGGAACTCGCGGGAGACCCAGTACTTC. Full variable domain (outside the CDR3, taken from reference TRBV9 and TRBJ2-5): DSGVTQTPKHLITATGQRVTLRCSPRSGDLSVYWYQQSLDQGLQFLIQYYNGEERAKGNILERFSAQQFPDLHSELNLSSLELGDSALYFCASSRLAGGNSRETQYFGPGTRLLVL.

The chain links TRBV7-2 to TRBJ2-5; the D gene is possibly TRBD2 (6 bases). The J call could be wrong; TRBJ2-7 is a better fit for the DNA end. CDR1 is SGHTA, CDR2 FQGNSA, per germline. The CDR3 runs to 15 residues. The DNA of the CDR3 is TGTGCCAGCAGCACACGAGCGGGCCCCTCCTACGAGCAGTACTTC. As protein: CASSTRAGPSYEQYF.

This clone has more than one count but fewer than ten. For the CDR3, the DNA is TGCGCCAGCAGCGAGGGGGCGGGCACCGGGGAGCTGTTTTTT. It yields the protein CASSEGAGTGELFF. The chain uses TRBV5-1 and TRBJ2-2, with TRBD1 matching over 7 bases. Trimming removed 4 bases from V and 4 bases from J; junction bases left unmatched: 4. CDR1 SGHRS and CDR2 YFSETQ come from the germline V gene. This CDR3 has 14 amino acids.

The J gene is TRBJ1-1, the V gene TRBV28; TRBD1 matches at 10 bases. V was clipped by 8 bases and J by 4 bases; unmatched bases: 4. The CDR3 runs to 13 residues. Looked up from germline, CDR1 is MDHEN and CDR2 is SYDVKM. CDR3 sequence: CASGGQGGTEAFF. For the CDR3, the DNA is TGTGCCAGCGGTGGACAGGGGGGCACTGAAGCTTTCTTT. Full variable domain (outside the CDR3, taken from reference TRBV28 and TRBJ1-1): DVKVTQSSRYLVKRTGEKVFLECVQDMDHENMFWYRQDPGLGLRLIYFSYDVKMKEKGDIPEGYSVSREKKERFSLILESASTNQTSMYLCASGGQGGTEAFFGQGTRLTVV.

The rearrangement joins TRBV28 to TRBJ2-4; tentatively, D is TRBD1 (6 bases). The CDR3 is made up of 13 amino acids. V shed 6 bases and J shed 6 bases, with 12 bases lying between them. Germline V gene data show CDR1 as MDHEN and CDR2 as SYDVKM. The DNA of the CDR3 is TGTGCCAGCAGCCCCCAGGGGACAAACATTCAGTACTTC. It translates to CASSPQGTNIQYF. The whole variable domain, filled in from reference TRBV28 and TRBJ2-4, reads DVKVTQSSRYLVKRTGEKVFLECVQDMDHENMFWYRQDPGLGLRLIYFSYDVKMKEKGDIPEGYSVSREKKERFSLILESASTNQTSMYLCASSPQGTNIQYFGAGTRLSVL.

J is TRBJ2-6 and V is TRBV7-2; D not resolved. The CDR3 runs to 13 residues. Trimming pared 5 bases from V and 4 bases from J, leaving 6 bases between. Germline lookup yields CDR1 SGHTA and CDR2 FQGNSA. CDR3 amino acids: CASSTSGANVLTF. CDR3 coding DNA: TGTGCCAGCAGCACTTCCGGGGCCAACGTCCTGACTTTC.

V and J are TRBV28 and TRBJ1-3, with a possible D match to TRBD1 (5 bases). V dropped 3 bases and J dropped 2 bases, with 11 bases sitting between them. The V gene's germline CDR1 is MDHEN and CDR2 SYDVKM. The CDR3 loop spans 15 amino acids. This CDR3 reads CASSLARATGNTIYF. The CDR3, as DNA: TGTGCCAGCAGTTTGGCCAGGGCGACTGGAAACACCATATATTTT.

The J gene is TRBJ1-4, the V gene TRBV7-9; 7 bases are shared with TRBD1. Germline-derived CDR1 and CDR2 are SEHNR and FQNEAQ (reference sequence). The J segment lost 6 bases and the V segment lost 1 base, leaving 5 bases of the junction unmatched. The CDR3 sequence is 15 residues long. In DNA, the CDR3 is TGTGCCAGCAGCTTAGGGACAGGTCTTCATGAAAAACTGTTTTTT. Encoded protein: CASSLGTGLHEKLFF.

The chain carries TRBV19 and TRBJ2-7, with D perhaps matching TRBD1 (6 bases). This CDR3 is 15 amino acids long. Germline-derived CDR1 and CDR2 are LNHDA and SQIVND (reference sequence). V gave up 7 bases and J gave up 3 bases, with 19 bases separating them. The CDR3 DNA is TGTGCCAGTACCTCGGCGGCAGGGGCCCTCTACGAGCAGTACTTC. Its translation is CASTSAAGALYEQYF.